This T cell receptor (beta chain) was identified in a study of control samples from healthy donors and cancer patients (dated by TCRdb to between 2020 and 2021). A word on this clone: There is no known antigen for this receptor. Base qualities are not at hand, and no much larger clone is one base apart.

Libraries came from the immunoSEQ multiplex PCR assay. TCRdb took over this immuneACCESS table, retaining in-frame rearrangements with V and J assigned. Such tables are incomplete; in checked studies, under half of the missing clones stem from an unresolved V gene, and the remainder is unexplained. For this sample the table gives roughly 120,000 clones, of which approximately 88% were detected only once. In total, the top ten clones hold around 3.4% of the sample. Sequencing was carried out using blood. The sequence was collected from a man aged 35 to 55 in good health.

Read as DNA, the sequence is TGTGCCACCAGTGATTTGCCACCGGGACACGGGAACACCGGGGAGCTGTTTTTT. Translation gives CATSDLPPGHGNTGELFF. The chain joins TRBV24-1 to TRBJ2-2; TRBD1 is a weak D gene call, 6 bases matching. The CDR3 spans 18 residues, from the cysteine through the phenylalanine. Of the read, only the CDR3 DNA is kept; its 54 bases are in frame from base 1. Deletion took 0 bases off V and 1 base off J, with a span of 14 bases between the germline ends. Looking up the germline V gene yields CDR1 KGHDR and CDR2 SFDVKD.